This T cell receptor beta chain was sequenced in a study of blood T cell repertoires in COVID-19. Study in general: There were acute and convalescent COVID-19 samples, and they came from the United States, Italy and Spain. PBMCs, B-cell-depleted T cells, or T cells provided the cDNA or gDNA that made up the material.

How the authors handled the data: Reference gene primer amplification in the assay estimated nucleated cell counts. TCRdb's table, derived via immunoSEQ multiplex PCR, lists solely in-frame clones and lacks some. The V and J calls and the clone size are those of that table, but D and trimming were determined from the DNA. The data hold about 70,000 clones, with roughly four fifths observed a single time. V dropped 3 bases and J dropped 5; count of bases not matched to a gene: 18. Germline-derived CDR1 and CDR2 are PRHDT and FYEKMQ (reference sequence). This CDR3 is built from 19 residues. This clonotype was obtained from an elderly woman with active or convalescent COVID-19. The sequencing sample was made of peripheral blood. The V gene is TRBV13, the J gene TRBJ2-1; 8 positions match TRBD2. The CDR3 DNA follows: TGTGCCAGCAGCTTGGGCGAAGGACTAGCCTCGGCTCTGAACAATGAGCAGTTCTTC. As protein: CASSLGEGLASALNNEQFF.